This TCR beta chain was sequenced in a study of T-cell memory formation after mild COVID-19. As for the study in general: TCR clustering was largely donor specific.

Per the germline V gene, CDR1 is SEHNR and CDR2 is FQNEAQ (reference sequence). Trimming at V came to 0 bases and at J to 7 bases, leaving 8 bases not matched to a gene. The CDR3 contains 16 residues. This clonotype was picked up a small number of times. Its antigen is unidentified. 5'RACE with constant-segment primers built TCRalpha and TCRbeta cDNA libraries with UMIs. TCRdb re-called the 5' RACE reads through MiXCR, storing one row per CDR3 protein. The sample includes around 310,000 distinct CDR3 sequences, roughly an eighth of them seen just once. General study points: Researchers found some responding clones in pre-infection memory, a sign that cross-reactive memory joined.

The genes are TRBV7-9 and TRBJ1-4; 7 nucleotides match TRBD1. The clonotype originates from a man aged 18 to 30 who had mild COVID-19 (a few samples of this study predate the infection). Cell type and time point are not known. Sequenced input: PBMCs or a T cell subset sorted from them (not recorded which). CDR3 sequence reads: CASSLALGQTIEKLFF. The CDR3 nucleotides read TGTGCCAGCAGCTTAGCGCTGGGACAGACGATTGAAAAACTGTTTTTT.